This TCR beta chain was sequenced in a study of shared clonotypes between healthy human individuals (dated by TCRdb to 2018 to 2021). For the wider study: A couple of women and a few men aged 18 to 49 years were included in the cohort. Per donor, three plates each were used for CD4 naive and CD4 memory, two for CD8 naive, and one for CD8 memory. Between about 0.8 and 9 billion PBMCs per donor were obtained by leukapheresis. Blood TCR repertoires of about five healthy adults were deeply sequenced to estimate repertoire size and the extent of clonotype sharing between individuals. To increase sequencing depth and limit assay-specific biases, TCR repertoire library preparation and sequencing were carried out by different laboratories using diverse techniques. General study outcomes and caveats: Only blood was sampled, and tissue TCR repertoires likely differ from those in blood. Across several donors, approximately 5% of naive CD4, approximately 3.6% of naive CD8, about 2% of memory CD4, and under 0.45% of memory CD8 clonotypes were shared. Estimated clonotype richness was generally larger for naive than for memory subsets. Pairwise subsampling led to the expectation that sequencing depth would affect the degree of clonotype sharing among donors. Compared with non-shared clonotypes, clonotypes shared by all four sorted-subset donors had higher generation probabilities. Because the study included only a small number of donors, the genetic and exposure-history diversity represented was limited. Even with the large sequencing depth, rarefaction of the sorted-subset datasets indicated that sequencing was incomplete.

The CDR3 sequence holds 16 residues, the cysteine and phenylalanine included. Just the 48-base CDR3 DNA is kept, in frame starting at base 1. The germline ends are 21 bases apart after V is trimmed by 4 bases and J by 6 bases. Sequences SNHLY (CDR1) and FYNNEI (CDR2) are obtained from the germline V gene. As concerns this clone: It lacks a known antigen. It has no much larger one-base neighbor in the sample; base qualities were not kept.

TCR CDR3 regions were amplified from genomic DNA by multiplex PCR using the deep immunoSEQ assay. For each cell subset, the extracted genomic DNA was distributed evenly across all wells of several immunoSEQ 96-well plates, and each plate served as one replicate. For sorted subsets, roughly 0.2 ug genomic DNA, equal to tens of thousands of T cell genomes, was loaded into each replicate PCR. Purified libraries were quantified with a Qubit 3.0 fluorometer, sized on a Bioanalyzer 2100, and re-quantified with the KAPA Library Quantification kit. Every immunoSEQ 96-well plate was sequenced on a dedicated single-read 150-cycle Illumina NextSeq 550 flow cell. The authors' analysis ran thus. Because the immunoSEQ output included only junctional sequences and no quality scores, the filtering could not be the same as the filtering used for full-length reads. Sequences were annotated with PyIR, a Python wrapper for IgBLAST v1.9, using IMGT germline references to assign V/J genes and CDR3. Reads were removed for weak V/J assignments (E-value above 1e-6), missing CDR3, stop codons, out-of-frame junctions, or ambiguous translated residues. V3J clonotypes were defined by identical inferred V gene, J gene, and CDR3 amino acid sequence. Percentage overlap between repertoires was computed as shared unique clonotypes divided by the size of the smaller repertoire. Repertoire richness was assessed with RTK rarefaction, the Chao1 estimator, and Recon v2.1 estimates of unobserved clonotypes. For all TCRbeta clonotypes obtained by the gDNA method from several donors, generation probabilities were computed with OLGA. This is the immuneACCESS table as TCRdb keeps it, with only in-frame sequences that have V and J called. A part of the clones is gone; compared with another copy, unresolved V genes explain less than half, and the rest is unexplained. From that table come the V and J calls and clone size; the DNA was used to work out D and trimming. This sample is represented by 900,000 to 1,200,000 clones; around 82% of them were singletons. 0.55% to 0.7% of the sample is held by the ten biggest clonotypes.

Donors were healthy HIV-negative adults with no recently reported acute infections or vaccinations. Only Caucasian adults living in Nashville, Tennessee, USA were represented among the donors. CD4+ T cells were enriched through magnetic negative selection, after which naive cells were positively selected on CD45RA and the remaining negative fraction served as the memory subset. Blood was collected by leukapheresis, and PBMCs were isolated by Ficoll-Histopaque density gradient centrifugation and then cryopreserved in liquid nitrogen vapor phase. Analytical flow cytometry was used to check the purity and quantity of each magnetically sorted T cell population. Each sorted fraction had its genomic DNA isolated and then quantified by UV absorbance on a Nanodrop 2000c.

The TCR originated in a young man in good health. Some clones in this sample may be carry-over from other donors' samples. The chain was built from TRBV2 and TRBJ2-5, with a weak D call of TRBD2 (5 bases match). The sample comprised memory CD4+ T cells from PBMCs. The intended sense of this specimen's cell subset or site label: CD45RA-negative fraction. The CDR3 here reads CASSGPRTAGIQTQYF. The nucleotides read TGTGCCAGCAGTGGACCCCGGACGGCCGGGATTCAGACCCAGTACTTC. Full variable domain (CDR3 extended with the reference TRBV2 and TRBJ2-5 proteins): EPEVTQTPSHQVTQMGQEVILRCVPISNHLYFYWYRQILGQKVEFLVSFYNNEISEKSEIFDDQFSVERPDGSNFTLKIRSTKLEDSAMYFCASSGPRTAGIQTQYFGPGTRLLVL.